The 12 T cell receptor beta chains given below trace back to one sample, sequenced in a study of control samples from healthy donors and cancer patients. Sequencing was performed with immunoSEQ multiplex PCR; in TCRdb, only in-frame clones are kept and a portion is missing. The sample holds 70,000 to 100,000 clones; 80% to 90% are singletons and the top ten take over 1.5%. Material for sequencing was PBMCs. Receptors originate from an older woman with head and neck cancer.

The rearrangement joins TRBV7-5 to TRBJ2-7; TRBD2, as called in the table, went unchecked against the DNA. TRBV7-5 constitutes a pseudogene. This CDR3 comprises 19 residues. The CDR3 sequence is CARSPNRTSGWRGDYEQYF. In nucleotides, the CDR3 is TGTGCCAGAAGCCCAAACCGGACTAGCGGGTGGAGGGGAGACTACGAGCAGTACTTC.

V gene TRBV5-4 combines with J gene TRBJ1-1; a possible D gene is TRBD1 (5 bases). CDR1 and CDR2 from the germline V gene are SGHNT and YYREEE (reference sequence). V was clipped by 4 bases and J by 0 bases, with 10 bases between them. CDR3 length equals 14 residues. The CDR3 bases are TGTGCCAGCAGCCCCCAACAGGTGAACACTGAAGCTTTCTTT. Translating gives CASSPQQVNTEAFF.

The chain employs TRBV9 and TRBJ2-1, with 7 bases aligning to TRBD2. Germline V gene lookup returns CDR1 SGDLS and CDR2 YYNGEE. This CDR3 region has 13 residues. V was pared by 1 base and J by 10 bases, with 5 bases of the junction left unmatched. CDR3 coding DNA: TGTGCCAGCAGCGTAAACGAAGCGGGAGAGCAGTTCTTC. Translation: CASSVNEAGEQFF.

This sequence joins TRBV7-2 and TRBJ2-6; 9 bases map to TRBD1. In germline, CDR1 is SGHTA, CDR2 FQGNSA. There are 19 residues in the CDR3. V shed 1 base and J 0 bases; nucleotides not matched to a gene: 7. In DNA form, the CDR3 reads TGTGCCAGCAGCTTAGTTGGGGGACAGGGCCCCTCTGGGGCCAACGTCCTGACTTTC. Translating it yields CASSLVGGQGPSGANVLTF.

This rearrangement joins TRBV7-8 to TRBJ1-6, with TRBD1 matching 7 bases. The trim removed 0 bases at V and 0 bases at J, leaving 5 bases unmatched. There are 18 residues in the CDR3. The germline gives CDR1 SGHVS, CDR2 FQNEAQ. The CDR3 here is CASSLALQGSSYNSPLHF. CDR3 nucleotides: TGTGCCAGCAGCTTAGCCCTACAGGGGAGCTCCTATAATTCACCCCTCCACTTT.

The chain carries TRBV3-1 (or the pseudogene TRBV3-2) and TRBJ1-5; D is ambiguous. The germline V gene has CDR1 LGHDT and CDR2 YNNKEL (reference sequence). CDR3 length: 14 residues. Trimming stripped 4 bases from V and 1 base from J, with 8 bases between. The CDR3, as DNA: TGTGCCAGCAGCCCCCAGGAAAGCAATCAGCCCCAGCATTTT. Amino acid sequence: CASSPQESNQPQHF.

This chain joins TRBV27 and TRBJ2-7; D is perhaps TRBD1 or TRBD2 (6 bases each). The length of the CDR3 is 14 residues. CDR1 and CDR2 from the germline V gene are MNHEY and SMNVEV (reference sequence). The V end lost 3 bases, the J end lost 5 bases, and 14 bases lay between the germline ends. The DNA for the CDR3 is TGTGCCAGCAGTTTGGCCAGGGGACTCCACGAGCAGTACTTC. Its translation is CASSLARGLHEQYF.

The chain combines TRBV10-3 with TRBJ2-7; tentative D call: TRBD1 (6 bases). Germline V gene lookup returns CDR1 ENHRY and CDR2 SYGVKD. V was pared by 6 bases and J by 0 bases, with 12 bases between. This CDR3 has 14 residues. The CDR3 bases are TGTGCCATCAGCCCGGACAGATACTCCTACGAGCAGTACTTC. Its translation: CAISPDRYSYEQYF.

CDR3 DNA sequence: TGTGCCAGCAGCTTAGGGCCAGGGGCTAATGAAAAACTGTTTTTT. It is translated as CASSLGPGANEKLFF. This chain uses TRBV7-2 with TRBJ1-4, with D possibly being TRBD1 (6 bases). This CDR3 contains 15 residues. Germline V gene sequence: CDR1 SGHTA, CDR2 FQGNSA. The ends were cut back, 1 base at V and 3 bases at J, with 9 bases in the middle.

The chain couples TRBV2 to TRBJ2-5; 7 bases are a match to TRBD2. The CDR3 loop spans 14 amino acids. Losses at the gene ends were 3 bases for V and 8 bases for J; bases not matched to a gene: 9. The germline V gene encodes CDR1 SNHLY and CDR2 FYNNEI. CDR3 region: CASSEGGSLSTQYF. CDR3 DNA: TGTGCCAGCAGTGAGGGCGGGAGTCTGTCAACCCAGTACTTC.

J is TRBJ2-7 and V is TRBV2; D not certain. From germline, CDR1 is SNHLY and CDR2 FYNNEI. The CDR3 extends over 14 amino acids. Trimming removed 6 bases from V and 0 bases from J, with 12 bases in between. This chain's CDR3 is CASRYRVSSYEQYF. As DNA, the CDR3 is TGTGCCAGCAGGTACCGGGTGAGCTCCTACGAGCAGTACTTC.

The CDR3 region is CASSLRSRLATNEKLFF. CDR3 bases: TGTGCCAGCAGCTTAAGGTCTCGGCTTGCAACTAATGAAAAACTGTTTTTT. This chain links TRBV7-8 with TRBJ1-4; D not certain. CDR3 length: 17 amino acids. CDR1 is SGHVS and CDR2 is FQNEAQ in the germline V gene. The germline V and J ends were trimmed by 2 bases and 0 bases, with 13 bases remaining between them.